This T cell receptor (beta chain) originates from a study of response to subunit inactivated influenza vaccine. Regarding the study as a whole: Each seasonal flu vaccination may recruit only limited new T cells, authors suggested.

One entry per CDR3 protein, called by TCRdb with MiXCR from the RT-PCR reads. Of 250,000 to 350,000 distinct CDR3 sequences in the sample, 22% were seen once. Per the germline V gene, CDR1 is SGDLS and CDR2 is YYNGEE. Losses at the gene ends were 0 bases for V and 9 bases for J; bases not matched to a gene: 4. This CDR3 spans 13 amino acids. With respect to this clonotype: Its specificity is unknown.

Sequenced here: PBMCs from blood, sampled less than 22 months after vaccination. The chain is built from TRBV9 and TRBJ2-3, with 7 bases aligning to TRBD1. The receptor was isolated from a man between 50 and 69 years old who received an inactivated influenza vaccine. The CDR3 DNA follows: TGTGCCAGCAGCGTAGACTTACAGGGGACGCAGTATTTT. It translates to CASSVDLQGTQYF.